Following are 30 T cell receptor beta chains from one sample sequenced in a study of Ad26.COV2.S vaccination and SARS-CoV-2 variants. Profiling relied on immunoSEQ multiplex PCR, and the TCRdb table lists in-frame clones only, not all of them. The sample has about 320,000 clones; around four fifths are singletons. Treatment: around 19 received Ad26.COV2.S at low or high dose, single or two shots; about 5 received placebo; per-sample allocation not given. Samples were taken on day 63 after the first vaccine or placebo injection. Sequenced material: peripheral blood, taken in a trial of Ad26.COV2.S vaccine versus placebo. The source is a person between 18 and 65 years old who received the Ad26.COV2.S COVID-19 vaccine or a placebo.

The chain couples TRBV3-1 (or the pseudogene TRBV3-2) to TRBJ1-1; D ambiguous. CDR3 size: 15 residues. V was trimmed by 3 bases and J by 4 bases, leaving 15 bases between them. Germline CDR1 LGHDT, CDR2 YNNKEL (reference sequence). The CDR3 loop reads CASSHSGAGGTEAFF. The DNA of the CDR3 is TGTGCCAGCAGCCACTCGGGCGCAGGCGGCACTGAAGCTTTCTTT.

Only a few counts were recorded for this clone. The chain carries TRBV6-5 and TRBJ1-1; D remains ambiguous. The germline CDR1 and CDR2 sequences are MNHEY and SVGAGI. This CDR3 comprises 15 residues. The germline V and J ends were trimmed by 7 bases and 1 base, with 16 bases remaining between them. The CDR3 sequence is CASTVVEDGNTEAFF. For the CDR3, the DNA is TGTGCCAGCACCGTCGTGGAGGACGGGAACACTGAAGCTTTCTTT.

This sequence joins TRBV7-9 and TRBJ1-2; D might be TRBD1 (5 bases). Germline loops: CDR1 SEHNR, CDR2 FQNEAQ (reference sequence). The CDR3 sequence is 13 residues long. The V gene lost 7 bases and the J gene lost 8 bases, with 17 bases spanning the gap. CDR3 region: CASTPGTSRGYTF. The CDR3 DNA follows: TGTGCCAGCACCCCGGGGACCTCCAGGGGCTACACCTTC.

V gene TRBV11-2 combines with J gene TRBJ2-6; D not certain. Trimming took off 2 bases at V and 0 bases at J, with 11 bases between the two ends. The CDR3 extends over 17 amino acids. Germline V gene lookup returns CDR1 SGHAT and CDR2 FQNNGV. The CDR3: CASSLFGPGSGANVLTF. CDR3 in DNA: TGTGCCAGCAGCTTATTCGGGCCCGGCTCTGGGGCCAACGTCCTGACTTTC.

This chain uses TRBV19 with TRBJ2-3; no clear D gene. CDR1 is LNHDA, CDR2 SQIVND, per germline (reference sequence). This CDR3 region has 12 residues. The ends were cut back, 10 bases at V and 4 bases at J, with 12 bases in the middle. The CDR3 here is CATSTRADTQYF. DNA of the CDR3: TGTGCCACCTCTACTCGGGCAGATACGCAGTATTTT.

Regarding this clone: Other DNA sequences in this specimen translate into the identical CDR3. This chain connects TRBV5-1 to TRBJ2-5, with D perhaps matching TRBD1 (7 bases). V lost 0 bases to trimming and J lost 2 bases, with 11 bases between them. Germline V lookup: CDR1 SGHRS, CDR2 YFSETQ. CDR3 length equals 15 residues. The CDR3 sequence: CASSLVSGGQETQYF. Written as DNA, the CDR3 is TGCGCCAGCAGCTTGGTGTCAGGGGGGCAAGAGACCCAGTACTTC.

Only a few counts were recorded for this clone. In nucleotides, the CDR3 is TGCGCCAGCAGCGCGGTGACAGGGGATAGCACTGAAGCTTTCTTT. The encoded protein is CASSAVTGDSTEAFF. V usage is TRBV5-1 and J usage is TRBJ1-1; TRBD1 matches 8 bases. CDR1 and CDR2 (germline): SGHRS, YFSETQ. V dropped 4 bases and J dropped 4; count of bases not matched to a gene: 9. The CDR3 has 15 residues.

In DNA form, the CDR3 reads TGCGCCAGCAGCCTCCAGCGGGGAGCCTACAATGAGCAGTTCTTC. Its translation is CASSLQRGAYNEQFF. The V call is TRBV5-1, the J call TRBJ2-1, with TRBD2 matching 7 bases. V dropped 4 bases and J dropped 2; count of bases not matched to a gene: 6. Looked up from germline, CDR1 is SGHRS and CDR2 is YFSETQ. The CDR3 is 15 residues long.

This chain uses TRBV6-1 with TRBJ1-5; D gene ambiguous. Germline V lookup: CDR1 MNHNS, CDR2 SASEGT. CDR3 length equals 16 residues. Trimming left V 2 bases short and J 2 bases short, with 13 bases between. The CDR3 protein is CASSEQRESGNQPQHF. CDR3 coding DNA: TGTGCCAGCAGTGAACAGAGGGAGAGTGGCAATCAGCCCCAGCATTTT.

The CDR3 is CASSLTERSADTGELFF. Here the CDR3 DNA reads TGCGCCAGCAGCCTTACAGAACGGAGTGCCGACACCGGGGAGCTGTTTTTT. The chain recombines TRBV4-1 with TRBJ2-2, with unresolved D. Trimming pared 4 bases from V and 3 bases from J, leaving 18 bases between. Per germline, CDR1 MGHRA and CDR2 YSYEKL. The CDR3 consists of 17 residues.

V usage is TRBV2 and J usage is TRBJ1-5; D is ambiguous. CDR1 and CDR2 (germline): SNHLY, FYNNEI. V was shortened by 6 bases and J by 9 bases, with 24 bases between the two germline ends. CDR3 length equals 16 residues. This CDR3 reads CASSKNIDRVRGPQHF. DNA of the CDR3: TGTGCCAGCAGCAAAAACATAGACCGGGTACGGGGGCCCCAGCATTTT. Full variable domain (remainder filled in from reference TRBV2 and TRBJ1-5): EPEVTQTPSHQVTQMGQEVILRCVPISNHLYFYWYRQILGQKVEFLVSFYNNEISEKSEIFDDQFSVERPDGSNFTLKIRSTKLEDSAMYFCASSKNIDRVRGPQHFGDGTRLSIL.

The chain carries TRBV7-9 and TRBJ2-1; D unclear. Germline V CDR1 and CDR2: SEHNR, FQNEAQ (reference sequence). The CDR3 covers 15 residues. The V end lost 1 base, the J end lost 8 bases, and 15 bases lay between the germline ends. CDR3 nucleotides: TGTGCCAGCAGCTTAGGGTTGGAACTCGGCGATGAGCAGTTCTTC. Its protein product is CASSLGLELGDEQFF.

The chain recombines TRBV4-2 with TRBJ2-3, with 12 positions matching TRBD2. This CDR3 is 15 amino acids long. V dropped 7 bases and J dropped 3; count of bases not matched to a gene: 5. In germline, CDR1 is LGHNA, CDR2 YNFKEQ. CDR3: CASKLAGGLTDTQYF. Written as DNA, the CDR3 is TGTGCCAGCAAACTAGCGGGGGGATTAACAGATACGCAGTATTTT.

The chain combines TRBV6-6 with TRBJ1-6; 7 bases fit TRBD1. CDR3 length: 14 residues. The trim removed 5 bases at V and 10 bases at J, leaving 8 bases unmatched. Per the germline V gene, CDR1 is MNHNY and CDR2 is SVGAGI (reference sequence). This chain's CDR3 is CASSPTGRISPLHF. Written as DNA, the CDR3 is TGTGCCAGCAGTCCGACAGGGAGGATCTCACCCCTCCACTTT.

The J gene is TRBJ1-3, the V gene TRBV5-1, with D uncertain. The CDR3 consists of 13 residues. Germline lookup yields CDR1 SGHRS and CDR2 YFSETQ. V was clipped by 0 bases and J by 6 bases, with 7 bases between them. The CDR3 DNA is TGCGCCAGCAGCTTGGAGAGGGAAAACACCATATATTTT. It specifies CASSLERENTIYF.

This chain connects TRBV24-1 to TRBJ2-1, with D perhaps matching TRBD2 (5 bases). V dropped 5 bases and J dropped 8 bases, with 15 bases sitting between them. This CDR3 region has 14 residues. Germline CDR1 is KGHDR and CDR2 is SFDVKD. CDR3 residues: CATSATPFSDEQFF. Written as DNA, the CDR3 is TGTGCCACCAGTGCAACCCCTTTTAGCGATGAGCAGTTCTTC.

The chain employs TRBV5-1 and TRBJ2-2; D might be TRBD1 (6 bases). V shed 4 bases and J shed 8 bases, with 18 bases lying between them. The CDR3 covers 15 residues. CDR1 is SGHRS, CDR2 YFSETQ, per germline. DNA of the CDR3: TGCGCCAGCAGCCAACAGCCAGGGGTGAATGGGGAGCTGTTTTTT. This sequence encodes CASSQQPGVNGELFF.

The chain carries TRBV7-3 and TRBJ2-2, with 8 nucleotides matching TRBD2. This CDR3 is built from 17 residues. The germline gives CDR1 SGHTA, CDR2 FQGTGA. V gave up 5 bases and J gave up 5 bases; unmatched junction bases: 13. In DNA form, the CDR3 reads TGTGCCAGCAGCCCAACTCAGGTAGCGGGGCGGACCGGGGAGCTGTTTTTT. This codes for CASSPTQVAGRTGELFF.

V usage is TRBV7-8 and J usage is TRBJ1-5; D not certain. The CDR3 runs 13 residues. CDR1 is SGHVS and CDR2 is FQNEAQ in the germline V gene. V dropped 5 bases and J dropped 2 bases, with 7 bases sitting between them. The CDR3 coding sequence is TGTGCCAGCAGCGCTTTAGGCAATCAGCCCCAGCATTTT. It encodes CASSALGNQPQHF.

This clone occurred many times. V usage is TRBV19 and J usage is TRBJ1-5, with D uncertain. V was clipped by 3 bases and J by 4 bases, with 16 bases between them. The CDR3 covers 16 residues. Germline CDR1 and CDR2: LNHDA and SQIVND (reference sequence). CDR3 coding DNA: TGTGCCAGTAGTATCGCCCGCCAGGCGGGAAATCAGCCCCAGCATTTT. Protein product: CASSIARQAGNQPQHF.

This chain uses TRBV5-1 with TRBJ2-7; 9 bases are shared with TRBD1. Trimming took 4 bases from V and 2 from J; bases not matched to a gene: 7. The CDR3 totals 15 residues. Germline values: CDR1 SGHRS, CDR2 YFSETQ. The CDR3 loop reads CASSGGQGITYEQYF. The CDR3 nucleotides read TGCGCCAGCAGCGGAGGACAGGGGATTACCTACGAGCAGTACTTC.

V gene TRBV5-1 combines with J gene TRBJ2-5; maybe TRBD2 (6 bases). Deletions cut 3 bases from V and 2 bases from J, with 14 bases between. Germline assignment: CDR1 SGHRS and CDR2 YFSETQ. The CDR3 has 15 residues. The CDR3 nucleotides are TGCGCCAGCAGCTCCCTACCGGGGGTACAAGAGACCCAGTACTTC. Its translation is CASSSLPGVQETQYF.

The chain recombines TRBV6-1 with TRBJ1-2, with D unclear. Germline V CDR1 and CDR2: MNHNS, SASEGT. The CDR3 runs 14 residues. The V and J ends lost 2 bases and 4 bases respectively, with 11 bases between them. This chain's CDR3 is CASSEMQRSYGYTF. CDR3 DNA: TGTGCCAGCAGTGAAATGCAGAGAAGCTATGGCTACACCTTC.

The chain recombines TRBV5-1 with TRBJ2-1; D gene ambiguous. There are 13 residues in the CDR3. The ends were cut back, 5 bases at V and 7 bases at J, with 13 bases in the middle. Germline V gene lookup returns CDR1 SGHRS and CDR2 YFSETQ. Written as DNA, the CDR3 is TGCGCCAGCAGGCTGACAACTGGGAATGAGCAGTTCTTC. Translated: CASRLTTGNEQFF.

CDR3 region: CASSERGTGRSNQPQHF. CDR3 nucleotide sequence: TGCGCCAGCAGTGAAAGGGGGACAGGGAGGAGCAATCAGCCCCAGCATTTT. The genes are TRBV10-2 and TRBJ1-5; 9 bases fit TRBD1. Germline CDR1 WSHSY, CDR2 SAAADI. The V segment lost 3 bases and the J segment 1 base; nucleotides outside the gene matches: 7. The CDR3 runs 17 residues.

V usage is TRBV11-2 and J usage is TRBJ2-3; D gene unclear. V was clipped by 2 bases and J by 2 bases, with 11 bases between them. This CDR3 comprises 15 residues. The germline V gene encodes CDR1 SGHAT and CDR2 FQNNGV. Here the CDR3 reads CASSLLVSYTDTQYF. The CDR3 DNA sequence: TGTGCCAGCAGCTTATTGGTTAGCTACACAGATACGCAGTATTTT.

The chain uses TRBV7-2 and TRBJ2-7; possible D gene TRBD2, 6 bases. The CDR3 sequence is 14 residues long. Deletions cut 5 bases from V and 4 bases from J, with 15 bases between. Germline V gene sequence: CDR1 SGHTA, CDR2 FQGNSA. CDR3 nucleotides: TGTGCCAGCAGCGACCGAAGGGACTCATACGAGCAGTACTTC. Encoded protein: CASSDRRDSYEQYF.

The rearrangement uses TRBV25-1 and TRBJ2-2, with D possibly being TRBD1 or TRBD2 (6 bases each). The V end was cut by 7 bases, the J end by 3 bases, with 18 bases between. The CDR3 length is 16 residues. The germline V gene encodes CDR1 MGHDK and CDR2 SYGVNS. The CDR3 region is CASKGEVPGDTGELFF. CDR3 nucleotides: TGTGCCAGCAAGGGGGAGGTGCCGGGTGACACCGGGGAGCTGTTTTTT.

CDR3 loop: CASRGDWGDTQYF. Here the CDR3 DNA reads TGTGCCAGCAGGGGGGATTGGGGGGATACGCAGTATTTT. The chain uses TRBV27 and TRBJ2-3; TRBD1 or TRBD2 may be the D gene (5 bases each). V gave up 6 bases and J gave up 6 bases, with 13 bases separating them. This CDR3 region has 13 residues. Germline V gives CDR1 MNHEY, CDR2 SMNVEV (reference sequence).

In its sample, this clone was seen once. The chain couples TRBV11-2 to TRBJ2-7; D is possibly TRBD2 (7 bases). This CDR3 contains 12 residues. Germline CDR1 SGHAT, CDR2 FQNNGV. V was trimmed by 6 bases and J by 4 bases, leaving 10 bases between them. The CDR3 sequence is CASSAGAYEQYF. CDR3 nucleotide sequence: TGTGCCAGCAGTGCGGGGGCGTACGAGCAGTACTTC.